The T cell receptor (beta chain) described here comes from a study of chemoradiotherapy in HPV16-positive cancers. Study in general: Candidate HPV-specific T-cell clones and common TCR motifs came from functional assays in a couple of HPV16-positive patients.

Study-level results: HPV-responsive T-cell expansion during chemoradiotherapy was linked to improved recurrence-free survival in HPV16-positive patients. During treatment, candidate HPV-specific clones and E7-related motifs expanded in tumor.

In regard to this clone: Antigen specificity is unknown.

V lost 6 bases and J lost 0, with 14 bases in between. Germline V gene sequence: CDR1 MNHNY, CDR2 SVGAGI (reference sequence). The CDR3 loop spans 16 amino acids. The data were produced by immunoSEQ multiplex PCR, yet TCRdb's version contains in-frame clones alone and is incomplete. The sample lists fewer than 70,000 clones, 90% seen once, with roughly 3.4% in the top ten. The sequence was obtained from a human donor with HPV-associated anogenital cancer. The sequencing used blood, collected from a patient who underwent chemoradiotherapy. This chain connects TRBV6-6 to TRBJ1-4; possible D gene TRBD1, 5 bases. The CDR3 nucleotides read TGTGCCAGCAGAACCGGACACACCACAACTAATGAAAAACTGTTTTTT. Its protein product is CASRTGHTTTNEKLFF.